These T cell receptor beta chains were read from a single sample in a study of beta chain features in type 1 diabetes. Using immunoSEQ multiplex PCR, the repertoire was profiled, and TCRdb retains in-frame clones only, with some absent. Among under 200,000 clones, 8.1% were seen once, and the ten largest hold 0.65%. The specimen sequenced was central memory CD4+ T cells from blood. These receptors were obtained from a man younger than 30 in good health. Each CDR3 is given with its conserved first and last residue. A D gene is named only where the DNA matches it firmly. Clone size is not always given. Where it is, it says once, few, many or a class for expanded clones.

j_gene,v_gene,abundance,d_gene,CDR3aa,CDR3nt
TRBJ2-5,TRBV5-4,-,-,CASSQVDRPEETQYF,TGTGCCAGCAGCCAAGTCGACAGACCCGAAGAGACCCAGTACTTC
TRBJ2-7,TRBV7-2,few,TRBD2,CASTPSASGSYEQYF,TGTGCCAGCACCCCGTCCGCTAGCGGGTCCTACGAGCAGTACTTC
TRBJ1-2,TRBV6-1,-,-,CASTDSQNYGYTF,TGTGCCAGCACCGATTCGCAGAACTATGGCTACACCTTC
TRBJ1-1,TRBV6-1,few,TRBD1,CASSEARDRGDEAFF,TGTGCCAGCAGTGAAGCCCGAGACAGGGGGGATGAAGCTTTCTTT
TRBJ1-2,TRBV5-4,few,TRBD1,CASSLGTGYGGYTF,TGTGCCAGCAGCTTGGGGACAGGGTACGGCGGCTACACCTTC
TRBJ1-1,TRBV28,few,TRBD1,CASSSQRTGGGAEAFF,TGTGCCAGCAGTTCCCAAAGGACAGGTGGAGGGGCTGAAGCTTTCTTT
TRBJ2-1,TRBV7-9,-,-,CASSSRVGYNEQFF,TGTGCCAGCAGCTCCAGGGTAGGCTACAATGAGCAGTTCTTC
TRBJ2-3,TRBV4-2,-,-,CASSQRWDISTDTQYF,TGTGCCAGCAGCCAGCGATGGGACATAAGCACAGATACGCAGTATTTT
TRBJ1-4,TRBV30,many,-,CAWTPGGQGNEKLFF,TGTGCCTGGACCCCGGGGGGGCAGGGAAATGAAAAACTGTTTTTT
TRBJ2-7,TRBV21-1,few,-,CASRRYEQYF,TGTGCCAGCAGGAGATACGAGCAGTACTTC
TRBJ2-1,TRBV6-5,-,TRBD1,CASSGDSNEQFF,TGTGCCAGCAGTGGGGACAGCAATGAGCAGTTCTTC
TRBJ1-1,TRBV11-2,-,TRBD1,CASSGQVNTEAFF,TGTGCCAGCAGCGGACAGGTTAACACTGAAGCTTTCTTT
TRBJ1-4,TRBV19,few,-,CASKGRGATNEKLFF,TGTGCCAGTAAGGGGAGGGGCGCAACTAATGAAAAACTGTTTTTT
TRBJ2-7,TRBV19,few,-,CASSMGLNSWQASSYEQYF,TGTGCCAGTAGTATGGGCCTAAACTCCTGGCAGGCGAGCTCCTACGAGCAGTACTTC
TRBJ2-6,TRBV7-3,many,TRBD1,CATATGAGANVLTF,TGTGCCACTGCAACAGGGGCAGGGGCCAACGTCCTGACTTTC
TRBJ1-3,TRBV18,few,-,CASSPPAVDTIYF,TGTGCCAGCTCACCACCGGCAGTTGACACCATATATTTT
TRBJ2-7,TRBV29-1,few,-,CSAVRASQSYEQYF,TGCAGCGCAGTTAGGGCTAGCCAATCCTACGAGCAGTACTTC
TRBJ1-1,TRBV6-1,-,-,CASSPSRVTEAFF,TGTGCCAGCAGCCCAAGTCGGGTCACTGAAGCTTTCTTT
TRBJ1-4,TRBV5-6,many,TRBD1,CASSPNNRGGTEKLFF,TGTGCCAGCAGCCCCAATAACAGGGGAGGTACTGAAAAACTGTTTTTT
TRBJ2-5,TRBV30,-,-,CAWRGGAPFQETQYF,TGTGCCTGGAGGGGGGGGGCTCCCTTCCAAGAGACCCAGTACTTC
TRBJ2-1,TRBV7-3,few,TRBD2,CASSWSGTSGSNEQFF,TGTGCCAGCAGCTGGAGCGGGACTAGCGGGTCCAATGAGCAGTTCTTC
TRBJ2-2,TRBV11-3,-,TRBD1,CASSVYRGSGELFF,TGTGCCAGCAGCGTATACAGGGGATCCGGGGAGCTGTTTTTT
TRBJ2-3,TRBV15,-,TRBD1,CATSSPGTASTDTQYF,TGTGCCACCAGCAGTCCAGGGACAGCGAGCACAGATACGCAGTATTTT
TRBJ1-2,TRBV6-6,few,-,CASSEGRGYGYTF,TGTGCCAGCTCGGAGGGTCGGGGCTATGGCTACACCTTC
TRBJ2-7,TRBV6-5,few,TRBD1,CASFRGQGAGEQYF,TGTGCCAGCTTTCGGGGACAGGGGGCGGGTGAGCAGTACTTC
TRBJ2-7,TRBV18,-,TRBD2,CASSPGTSVYEQYF,TGTGCCAGCTCACCAGGGACTAGCGTCTACGAGCAGTACTTC
TRBJ1-2,TRBV29-1,many,TRBD1,CSVALDRGTDGYTF,TGCAGCGTTGCTTTAGACAGGGGGACTGATGGCTACACCTTC
TRBJ1-6,TRBV6-5,-,-,CASSPRDTRSPLHF,TGTGCCAGCAGTCCCCGGGACACCCGATCACCCCTCCACTTT
TRBJ2-7,TRBV7-3,few,-,CASSQGPGGEQYF,TGTGCCAGCAGCCAGGGTCCCGGCGGAGAGCAGTACTTC
TRBJ1-4,TRBV18,few,TRBD1,CASSPPGQDNEKLFF,TGTGCCAGCTCACCACCTGGACAGGATAATGAAAAACTGTTTTTT
TRBJ1-5,TRBV6-5,-,-,CASSWTGNQPQHF,TGTGCCAGCAGTTGGACAGGCAATCAGCCCCAGCATTTT
TRBJ2-1,TRBV5-1,many,TRBD1,CASSLRVPSGTGGRGRSEQFF,TGCGCCAGCAGCTTGCGTGTCCCATCCGGGACAGGGGGCAGGGGAAGGAGTGAGCAGTTCTTC
TRBJ1-1,TRBV18,few,-,CASREGVNTEAFF,TGTGCCTCACGGGAGGGGGTGAACACTGAAGCTTTCTTT
TRBJ2-1,TRBV7-8,few,TRBD2,CASSPGGGGSVVSEQFF,TGTGCCAGCAGCCCGGGGGGTGGGGGATCCGTGGTTAGTGAGCAGTTCTTC
TRBJ2-1,TRBV5-6,-,-,CASSRPGGLYNEQFF,TGTGCCAGCAGCCGCCCGGGGGGCCTCTACAATGAGCAGTTCTTC
TRBJ1-4,TRBV28,-,-,CASSPPGLNEKLFF,TGTGCCAGCAGTCCACCGGGACTTAATGAAAAACTGTTTTTT
TRBJ1-1,TRBV30,many,-,CAWSPPGAAGAPSGAFF,TGTGCCTGGAGTCCCCCCGGAGCAGCAGGGGCCCCTTCAGGAGCTTTCTTT
TRBJ1-2,TRBV6-5,-,-,CASRDTSINYGYTF,TGTGCCAGCAGAGACACCAGCATTAACTATGGCTACACCTTC
TRBJ2-1,TRBV25-1,few,-,CASSEGLDISYNEQFF,TGTGCCAGCAGTGAGGGGCTGGACATCTCCTACAATGAGCAGTTCTTC
TRBJ1-1,TRBV11-2,few,-,CASSLQTSGAFF,TGTGCCAGCAGCTTACAGACCTCAGGGGCTTTCTTT
TRBJ2-1,TRBV28,many,TRBD2,CASSLPDPSGSYNEQFF,TGTGCCAGCAGTTTGCCCGACCCTAGCGGGTCGTACAATGAGCAGTTCTTC
TRBJ2-3,TRBV14,few,-,CASSQLLSTDTQYF,TGTGCCAGCAGCCAACTCCTTTCCACAGATACGCAGTATTTT
TRBJ1-2,TRBV28,few,-,CASSRGLGGYTF,TGTGCCAGCAGTAGGGGCCTCGGTGGCTACACCTTC
TRBJ1-2,TRBV5-4,many,-,CASSDYIFGSYGYTF,TGTGCCAGCAGCGATTATATATTCGGGTCCTATGGCTACACCTTC
TRBJ2-3,TRBV5-8,-,-,CASSPGAGNTDTQYF,TGTGCCAGCAGCCCGGGAGCAGGGAACACAGATACGCAGTATTTT
TRBJ2-2,TRBV5-6,few,-,CASSFTSFNTGELFF,TGTGCCAGCAGCTTTACATCCTTTAACACCGGGGAGCTGTTTTTT
TRBJ1-5,TRBV9,-,-,CASGGVQPQHF,TGTGCCTCCGGGGGGGTTCAGCCCCAGCATTTT